The 3 T cell receptor beta chains in this list originate from one sample, sequenced in a study of blood T cell repertoires in COVID-19. TCRdb's copy holds only in-frame clones and misses some; the assay was immunoSEQ multiplex PCR. The data contain a few hundred thousand clones, roughly 84% of them seen just once; the ten biggest clones take up about 6.9%. Sequencing was performed on PBMCs or T cells enriched from blood (not recorded which). The source is a woman aged 50 to 60 who had been exposed to COVID-19.

This clone was seen a few times. CDR3 in DNA: TGTGCCAGCTCCCGACAGGGAAACTACGAGCAGTACTTC. This codes for CASSRQGNYEQYF. The chain recombines TRBV7-8 with TRBJ2-7; 7 bases match TRBD1. CDR1 is SGHVS and CDR2 is FQNEAQ in the germline V gene. The CDR3 runs to 13 residues. Losses at the gene ends were 8 bases for V and 3 bases for J; bases not matched to a gene: 7. Variable domain in full (rest from reference TRBV7-8 and TRBJ2-7): GAGVSQSPRYKVAKRGQDVALRCDPISGHVSLFWYQQALGQGPEFLTYFQNEAQLDKSGLPSDRFFAERPEGSVSTLKIQRTQQEDSAVYLCASSRQGNYEQYFGPGTRLTVT.

The V gene is TRBV7-9, the J gene TRBJ1-4, with D perhaps matching TRBD1 (6 bases). V lost 2 bases and J lost 0, with 13 bases in between. From germline, CDR1 is SEHNR and CDR2 FQNEAQ (reference sequence). The CDR3 has 17 residues. In nucleotides, the CDR3 is TGTGCCAGCAGCTTACCCCCACAGGGTGCAACTAATGAAAAACTGTTTTTT. It yields the protein CASSLPPQGATNEKLFF.

The chain uses TRBV27 and TRBJ1-4, with TRBD1 identical over 7 bases. CDR3 length equals 16 residues. Germline CDR1 and CDR2: MNHEY and SMNVEV (reference sequence). J lost 5 bases, V lost 4 bases, and 10 bases had no gene match. This CDR3 reads CASSSYRDSGNEKLFF. The CDR3 nucleotides read TGTGCCAGCAGTTCGTACCGGGACAGTGGAAATGAAAAACTGTTTTTT.